The source of this T cell receptor (beta chain) is a study of T cell repertoires in cytomegalovirus infection. On the study more broadly: Matching HLA type, along with CMV infection, was indicated by public TCR beta signatures.

Broader study findings: CMV-specific TCR beta clonotypes restricted by HLA-C were the ones dominating the ex vivo response. Cumulative public TCR beta family frequency identified carriers of CMV plus the relevant HLA.

The germline V and J ends were trimmed by 3 bases and 1 base, with 5 bases remaining between them. The germline V gene encodes CDR1 LNHDA and CDR2 SQIVND (reference sequence). The CDR3 totals 13 residues. This clonotype was seen only a few times. Its antigen is unidentified. TCRdb reprocessed the reads via MiXCR and lists one record per CDR3 protein. The sample consists of approximately 750,000 distinct CDR3 sequences, about a third of them appearing once. The sequencing input was PBMCs. The gene calls are TRBV19 and TRBJ2-3; a possible D gene is TRBD2 (5 bases). The sequence derives from a human donor in good health (CMV status not recorded). Some clones in this sample may be carry-over from other donors' samples. CDR3 in amino acids: CASSMRGTDTQYF. In nucleotides, the CDR3 is TGTGCCAGTAGTATGCGGGGCACAGATACGCAGTATTTT.